This T cell receptor beta chain was profiled in a study of blood T cell repertoires in COVID-19. Germline V gives CDR1 MGHRA, CDR2 YSYEKL. V trimming: 0 bases; J trimming: 12 bases; junction bases outside the gene matches: 16. There are 16 residues in the CDR3. TCRdb's table, derived via immunoSEQ multiplex PCR, lists solely in-frame clones and lacks some. In the table there are 150,000 to 200,000 clones, around 80% of which are singletons. This clone was seen a handful of times. This receptor was identified in a woman older than 75 with active or convalescent COVID-19. Input material: peripheral blood. The V and J genes are TRBV4-1 and TRBJ1-2; 7 nucleotides align to TRBD1. CDR3 in DNA: TGCGCCAGCAGCCAAGATCATGTTTTGGGGCAGGGGGGAAACACCTTC. Its translation is CASSQDHVLGQGGNTF.